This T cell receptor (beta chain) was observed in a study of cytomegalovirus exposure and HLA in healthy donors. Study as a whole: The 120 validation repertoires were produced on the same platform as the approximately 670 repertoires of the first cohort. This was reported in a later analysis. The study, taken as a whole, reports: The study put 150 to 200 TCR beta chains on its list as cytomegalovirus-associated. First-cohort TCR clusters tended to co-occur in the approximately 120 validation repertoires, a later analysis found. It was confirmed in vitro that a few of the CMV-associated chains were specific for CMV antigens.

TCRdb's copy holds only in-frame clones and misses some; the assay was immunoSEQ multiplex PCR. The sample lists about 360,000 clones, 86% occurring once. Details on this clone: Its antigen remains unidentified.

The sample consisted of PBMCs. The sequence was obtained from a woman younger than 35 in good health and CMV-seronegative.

As DNA, the CDR3 is TGCGCCAGCAGCCAAGATCCGCCGGGGGGAAGGGAGACCCAGTACTTC. It specifies CASSQDPPGGRETQYF. This rearrangement joins TRBV4-1 to TRBJ2-5; 7 bases align to TRBD2. With 0 bases clipped from V and 5 bases from J, the junction kept 9 bases outside the gene matches. The germline V gene encodes CDR1 MGHRA and CDR2 YSYEKL. The CDR3 extends over 16 amino acids.